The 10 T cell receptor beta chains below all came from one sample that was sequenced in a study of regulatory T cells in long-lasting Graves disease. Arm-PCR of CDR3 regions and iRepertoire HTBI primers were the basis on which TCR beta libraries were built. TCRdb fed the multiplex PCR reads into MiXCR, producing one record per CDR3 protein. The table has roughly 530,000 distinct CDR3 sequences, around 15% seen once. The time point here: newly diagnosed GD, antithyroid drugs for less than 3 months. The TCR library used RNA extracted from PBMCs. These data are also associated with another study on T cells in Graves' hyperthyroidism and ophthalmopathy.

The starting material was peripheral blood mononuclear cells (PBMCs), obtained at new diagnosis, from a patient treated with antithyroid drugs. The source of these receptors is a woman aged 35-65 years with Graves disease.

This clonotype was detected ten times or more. DNA for the CDR3: TGTGCCAGCAGTTACCGACCGGGACTAGCGGGGGCGGCTTACAATGAGCAGTTCTTC. This encodes CASSYRPGLAGAAYNEQFF. The rearrangement joins TRBV6-2 or TRBV6-3 to TRBJ2-1, with 14 bases fitting TRBD2. This CDR3 is built from 19 residues. V shed 2 bases, J shed 4 bases, and the junction held 10 bases outside the gene matches. In germline, CDR1 is MNHEY, CDR2 SVGEGT.

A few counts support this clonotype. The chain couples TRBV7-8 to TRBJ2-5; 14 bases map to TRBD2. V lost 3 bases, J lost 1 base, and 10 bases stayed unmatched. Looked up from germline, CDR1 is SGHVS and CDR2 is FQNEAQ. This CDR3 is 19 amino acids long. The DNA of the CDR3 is TGTGCCAGCAGCTTTGTGAGACTAGCGGGGGGGCCCCTCCAAGAGACCCAGTACTTC. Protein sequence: CASSFVRLAGGPLQETQYF.

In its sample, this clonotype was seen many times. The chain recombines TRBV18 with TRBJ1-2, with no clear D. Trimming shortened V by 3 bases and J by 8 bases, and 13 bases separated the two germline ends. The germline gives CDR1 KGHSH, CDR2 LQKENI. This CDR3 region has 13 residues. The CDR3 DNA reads TGTGCCAGCTCACCTCAGTCCCAAGGAGGCTACACCTTC. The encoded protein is CASSPQSQGGYTF. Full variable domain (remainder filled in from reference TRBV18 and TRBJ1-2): NAGVMQNPRHLVRRRGQEARLRCSPMKGHSHVYWYRQLPEEGLKFMVYLQKENIIDESGMPKERFSAEFPKEGPSILRIQQVVRGDSAAYFCASSPQSQGGYTFGSGTRLTVV.

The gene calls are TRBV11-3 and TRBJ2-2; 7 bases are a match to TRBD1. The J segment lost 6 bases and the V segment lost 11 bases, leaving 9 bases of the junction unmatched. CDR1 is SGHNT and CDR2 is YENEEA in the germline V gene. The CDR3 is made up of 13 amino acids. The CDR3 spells CALRGGMAGELFF. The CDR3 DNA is TGTGCCTTAAGAGGGGGCATGGCCGGGGAGCTGTTTTTT.

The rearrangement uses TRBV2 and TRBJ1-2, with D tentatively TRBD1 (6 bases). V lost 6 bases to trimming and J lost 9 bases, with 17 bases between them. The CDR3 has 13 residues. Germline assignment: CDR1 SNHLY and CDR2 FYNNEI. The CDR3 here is CASRDTGFSSYTF. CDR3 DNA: TGTGCCAGCAGAGACACAGGGTTTTCGAGCTACACCTTC.

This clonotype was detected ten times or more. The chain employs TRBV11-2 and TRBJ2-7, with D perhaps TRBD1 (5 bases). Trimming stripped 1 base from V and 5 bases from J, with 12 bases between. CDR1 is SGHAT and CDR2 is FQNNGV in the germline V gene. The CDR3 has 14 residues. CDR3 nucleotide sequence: TGTGCCAGCAGCTTAGGTCGAAAGGGGCACGAGCAGTACTTC. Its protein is CASSLGRKGHEQYF.

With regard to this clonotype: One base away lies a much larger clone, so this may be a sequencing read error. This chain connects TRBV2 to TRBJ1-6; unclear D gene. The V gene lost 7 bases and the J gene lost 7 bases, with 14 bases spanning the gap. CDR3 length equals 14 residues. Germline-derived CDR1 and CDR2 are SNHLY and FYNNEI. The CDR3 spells CASNPSAGNSPLHF. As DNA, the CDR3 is TGTGCCAGCAACCCCTCGGCGGGGAATTCACCCCTCCACTTT.

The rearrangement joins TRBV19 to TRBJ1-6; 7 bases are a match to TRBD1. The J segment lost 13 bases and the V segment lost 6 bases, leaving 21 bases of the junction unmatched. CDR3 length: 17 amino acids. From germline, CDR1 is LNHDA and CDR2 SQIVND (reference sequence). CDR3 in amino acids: CASSYLWDSEHSGPLHF. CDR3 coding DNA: TGTGCCAGTAGCTATTTGTGGGACAGCGAACACTCGGGCCCCCTCCACTTT.

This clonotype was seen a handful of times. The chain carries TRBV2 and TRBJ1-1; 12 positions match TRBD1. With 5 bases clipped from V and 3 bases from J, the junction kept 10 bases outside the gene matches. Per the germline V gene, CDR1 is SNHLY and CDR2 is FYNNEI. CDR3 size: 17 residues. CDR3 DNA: TGTGCCAGCAGTCCGGGGACAGGGGGCGCGTTGGACACTGAAGCTTTCTTT. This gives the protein CASSPGTGGALDTEAFF.

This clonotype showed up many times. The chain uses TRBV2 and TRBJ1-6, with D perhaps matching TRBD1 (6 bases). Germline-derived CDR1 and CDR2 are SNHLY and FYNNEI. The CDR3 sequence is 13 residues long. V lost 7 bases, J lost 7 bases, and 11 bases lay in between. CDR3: CASNLDSNSPLHF. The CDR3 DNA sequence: TGTGCCAGCAATTTGGACAGCAATTCACCCCTCCACTTT.